This TCR beta chain came from a study of blood T cell repertoires in COVID-19. Study summary: In each case, the material was cDNA or gDNA derived from T cells, B-cell-depleted T cells, or PBMCs.

Assay: immunoSEQ multiplex PCR; the TCRdb copy retains only in-frame clones and omits some. The table shows about 200,000 clones, with roughly 80% occurring only once. V lost 5 bases, J lost 6 bases, and 13 bases lay in between. The CDR3 length is 13 residues. What was sequenced was peripheral blood. This chain joins TRBV12-3 or TRBV12-4 and TRBJ1-2; D may be TRBD1 (6 bases). This TCR derives from a human donor in a cohort sampled during active COVID-19. The CDR3 nucleotides read TGTGCCAGCAGTCGTTACAGGGTTCATGGCTACACCTTC. It encodes CASSRYRVHGYTF.